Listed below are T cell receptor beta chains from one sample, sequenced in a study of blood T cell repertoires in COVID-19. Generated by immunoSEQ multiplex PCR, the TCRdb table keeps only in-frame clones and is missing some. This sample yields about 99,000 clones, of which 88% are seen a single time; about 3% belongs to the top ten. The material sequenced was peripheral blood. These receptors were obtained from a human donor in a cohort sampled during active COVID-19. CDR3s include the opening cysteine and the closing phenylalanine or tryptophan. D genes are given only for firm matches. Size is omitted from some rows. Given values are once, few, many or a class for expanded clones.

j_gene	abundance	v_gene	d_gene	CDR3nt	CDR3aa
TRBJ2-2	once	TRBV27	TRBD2	TGTGCCAGCGGATGGACTAGCGGGGGGACCGTTGTGCTGTTTTTT	CASGWTSGGTVVLFF
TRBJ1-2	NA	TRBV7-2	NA	TGTGCCAGCAGCTCCCCGGGGGGCAGGCGTTATGGCTACACCTTC	CASSSPGGRRYGYTF
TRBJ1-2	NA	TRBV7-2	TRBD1	TGTGCCAGCAGCTATATAGTGGTACAGGGGTGGGCCAACTATGGCTACACCTTC	CASSYIVVQGWANYGYTF
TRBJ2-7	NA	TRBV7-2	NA	TGTGCCAGCAGCTGGACATACCCCTCGGAGCAGTACTTC	CASSWTYPSEQYF
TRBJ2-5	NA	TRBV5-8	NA	TGTGCCAGCGGTCCCATAACGTGGGCCAGGACCCAGTACTTC	CASGPITWARTQYF
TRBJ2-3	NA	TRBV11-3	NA	TGTGCCAGCAGTCCCGGGGGAGATACGCAGTATTTT	CASSPGGDTQYF
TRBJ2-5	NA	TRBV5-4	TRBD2	TGTGCCAGCAGCAGATCGCTAGCGGGAGGTCTGGAGACCCAGTACTTC	CASSRSLAGGLETQYF
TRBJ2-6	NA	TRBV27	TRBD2	TGTGCCAGCACTAGCGGGACCTCTGGGGCCAACGTCCTGACTTTC	CASTSGTSGANVLTF
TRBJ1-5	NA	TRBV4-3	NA	TGCGCCAGCAGCAGAATTCAGGGAACGTCCCAGCATTTT	CASSRIQGTSQHF
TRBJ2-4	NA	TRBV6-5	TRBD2	TGTGCCAGCAGTTCGGGGGGAATAGCCAAAAACATTCAGTACTTC	CASSSGGIAKNIQYF
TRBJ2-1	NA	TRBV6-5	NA	TGTGCCAGCAGCTTAGATGCGGTCAATGAGCAGTTCTTC	CASSLDAVNEQFF
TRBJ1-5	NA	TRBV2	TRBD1	TGTGCCAGCAGTCTGTCGACAGGGGGGGACAATCAGCCCCAGCATTTT	CASSLSTGGDNQPQHF
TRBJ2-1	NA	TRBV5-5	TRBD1	TGTGCCAGCATCCAGGGGGCAAGCAATGAGCAGTTCTTC	CASIQGASNEQFF
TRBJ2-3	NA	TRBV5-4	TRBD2	TGTGCCAGCAGCTTGGTTCTAGCGGGGAATACGCAGTATTTT	CASSLVLAGNTQYF
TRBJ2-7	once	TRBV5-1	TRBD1	TGCGCCAGCAGCTTTCAGGGGGCAAATGAGCAGTACTTC	CASSFQGANEQYF
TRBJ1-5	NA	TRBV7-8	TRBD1	TGTGCCAGCAGCTTGTTACAGGGGGTTAGCAATCAGCCCCAGCATTTT	CASSLLQGVSNQPQHF
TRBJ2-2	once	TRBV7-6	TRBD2	TGTGCCAGCAGCTTAAAGGGGACTAGCGGGGGCACCGGGGAGCTGTTTTTT	CASSLKGTSGGTGELFF
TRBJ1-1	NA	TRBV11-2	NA	TGTGCCAGCAGCCTATCAACAGGGTACAACACTGAAGCTTTCTTT	CASSLSTGYNTEAFF
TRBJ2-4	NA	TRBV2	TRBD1	TGTGCCAGCAGTCAATTAACAGGGGCGGACAAAAACATTCAGTACTTC	CASSQLTGADKNIQYF
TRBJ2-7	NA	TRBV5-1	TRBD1	TGCGCCAGCAGCTTGGACAGGGGGACAGTGAGCTCCTACGAGCAGTACTTC	CASSLDRGTVSSYEQYF
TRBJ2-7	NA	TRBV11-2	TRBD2	TGTGCCAGCAGCGACGGGACTAGCGGGGTCTACGAGCAGTACTTC	CASSDGTSGVYEQYF
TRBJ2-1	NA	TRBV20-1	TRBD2	TGCAGTGCTAGTGAACGACTAGCGGGATACAATGAGCAGTTCTTC	CSASERLAGYNEQFF
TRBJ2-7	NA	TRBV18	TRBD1	TGTGCCAGCTCTACGGGACAGGGCTACGAGCAGTACTTC	CASSTGQGYEQYF
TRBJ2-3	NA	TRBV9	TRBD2	TGTGCCAGCAGCGAAACTAGCGCCCAAGATACGCAGTATTTT	CASSETSAQDTQYF
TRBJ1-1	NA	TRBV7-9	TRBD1	TGTGCCAGCAGCAGGGGGGACAGGGGCACTGAAGCTTTCTTT	CASSRGDRGTEAFF
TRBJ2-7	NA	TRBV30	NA	TGTGCCTGGAGGTCCGTCCCTAGCTCCTACGAGCAGTACTTC	CAWRSVPSSYEQYF